What follows are 11 T cell receptor beta chains derived from one specimen sequenced in a study of T cell changes during pregnancy in multiple sclerosis. Clones were sequenced by immunoSEQ multiplex PCR, and TCRdb holds only the in-frame ones, with some missing. The table has fewer than 110,000 clones, 85% to 95% seen once. The material sequenced was peripheral blood, taken after pregnancy. These receptors all stem from a female donor with multiple sclerosis, enrolled in a pregnancy study.

This clone was counted once. The V gene is TRBV7-6, the J gene TRBJ2-5; 13 positions match TRBD2. Germline loops: CDR1 SGHVS, CDR2 FNYEAQ. The ends lost 7 bases at V and 2 bases at J; junction bases unmatched: 1. This CDR3 has 14 amino acids. CDR3 region: CASKGLAGQETQYF. The CDR3 coding sequence is TGTGCCAGCAAGGGACTAGCGGGACAAGAGACCCAGTACTTC.

The chain recombines TRBV5-5 with TRBJ2-7; 7 bases are a match to TRBD1. Per the germline V gene, CDR1 is SGHKS and CDR2 is YYEKEE (reference sequence). Trimming took 2 bases from V and 6 from J; bases not matched to a gene: 17. The CDR3 is 17 amino acids. CDR3 DNA: TGTGCCAGCAGCTTAACACCGCACCCCTCGGGACAGCGCGAGCAGTACTTC. Its protein is CASSLTPHPSGQREQYF. The variable domain in full, completed from reference TRBV5-5 and TRBJ2-7, reads DAGVTQSPTHLIKTRGQQVTLRCSPISGHKSVSWYQQVLGQGPQFIFQYYEKEERGRGNFPDRFSARQFPNYSSELNVNALLLGDSALYLCASSLTPHPSGQREQYFGPGTRLTVT.

The rearrangement joins TRBV6-1 to TRBJ2-7, with D perhaps TRBD1 (6 bases). Trimming stripped 2 bases from V and 0 bases from J, with 8 bases between. The CDR3 is 14 residues long. Germline CDR1 is MNHNS and CDR2 is SASEGT. In nucleotides, the CDR3 is TGTGCCAGCAGTGAACAGGGGTACTCCTACGAGCAGTACTTC. As protein: CASSEQGYSYEQYF.

The chain combines TRBV18 with TRBJ2-7; TRBD1 aligns across 12 bases. The V and J ends lost 4 bases and 5 bases, in that order; junction bases with no gene match: 3. Germline V lookup: CDR1 KGHSH, CDR2 LQKENI. The CDR3 has 14 amino acids. The CDR3: CASSRGQGADEQYF. The CDR3 DNA follows: TGTGCCAGCTCACGGGGACAGGGGGCGGACGAGCAGTACTTC.

The chain combines TRBV28 with TRBJ2-1; 12 nucleotides align to TRBD2. Germline lookup yields CDR1 MDHEN and CDR2 SYDVKM. The CDR3 covers 14 residues. V shed 6 bases and J 9 bases; nucleotides not matched to a gene: 6. The CDR3 DNA follows: TGTGCCAGCAGCTTGACTAGCGGGAGAGGTGAGCAGTTCTTC. Translated: CASSLTSGRGEQFF.

The rearrangement uses TRBV18 and TRBJ2-1, with TRBD1 as a possible D gene (5 bases). The CDR3 covers 13 residues. V was cut by 6 bases and J by 0 bases, with 6 bases left in between. The germline CDR1 and CDR2 sequences are KGHSH and LQKENI. The CDR3 is CASSGLSYNEQFF. CDR3 DNA: TGTGCCAGCTCGGGGCTCTCCTACAATGAGCAGTTCTTC.

The chain combines TRBV19 with TRBJ2-5; TRBD1 agrees at 10 bases. CDR3 length: 17 amino acids. CDR1 is LNHDA and CDR2 is SQIVND in the germline V gene (reference sequence). Unmatched junction bases numbered 5, after V lost 1 base and J lost 0 bases. The chain's CDR3 is CASSIGGTGDYQETQYF. The CDR3 DNA sequence: TGTGCCAGTAGTATAGGTGGGACAGGGGATTACCAAGAGACCCAGTACTTC.

A single count supports this clone. This chain uses TRBV19 with TRBJ1-2; D is unresolved. V dropped 6 bases and J dropped 2 bases, with 10 bases sitting between them. CDR1 and CDR2 (germline): LNHDA, SQIVND (reference sequence). This CDR3 is 13 amino acids long. Here the CDR3 reads CASRPGGNYGYTF. CDR3 in DNA: TGTGCCAGTAGGCCAGGTGGAAACTATGGCTACACCTTC.

This chain connects TRBV7-3 to TRBJ2-6; D remains unclear. Trimming removed 5 bases at V and 0 bases at J, with 8 bases between. Germline lookup yields CDR1 SGHTA and CDR2 FQGTGA. This CDR3 contains 15 residues. CDR3 in amino acids: CASSHTISGANVLTF. CDR3 bases: TGTGCCAGCAGCCACACTATCTCTGGGGCCAACGTCCTGACTTTC.

The chain combines TRBV5-1 with TRBJ2-7, with D hard to call. V was shortened by 0 bases and J by 0 bases, with 10 bases between the two germline ends. In germline, CDR1 is SGHRS, CDR2 YFSETQ. CDR3 length equals 15 residues. DNA of the CDR3: TGCGCCAGCAGCTTGGGGCCAGTCGACTCCTACGAGCAGTACTTC. Its translation: CASSLGPVDSYEQYF.

The chain is built from TRBV10-3 and TRBJ2-7; TRBD1 matches 7 bases. The CDR3 has 18 amino acids. The V and J ends lost 6 bases and 2 bases, in that order; junction bases with no gene match: 19. Germline lookup yields CDR1 ENHRY and CDR2 SYGVKD. The CDR3 nucleotides are TGTGCCATCAGCGATACCCTAAGGACAGGAGCGTTGGCCTACGAGCAGTACTTC. Translating it yields CAISDTLRTGALAYEQYF.